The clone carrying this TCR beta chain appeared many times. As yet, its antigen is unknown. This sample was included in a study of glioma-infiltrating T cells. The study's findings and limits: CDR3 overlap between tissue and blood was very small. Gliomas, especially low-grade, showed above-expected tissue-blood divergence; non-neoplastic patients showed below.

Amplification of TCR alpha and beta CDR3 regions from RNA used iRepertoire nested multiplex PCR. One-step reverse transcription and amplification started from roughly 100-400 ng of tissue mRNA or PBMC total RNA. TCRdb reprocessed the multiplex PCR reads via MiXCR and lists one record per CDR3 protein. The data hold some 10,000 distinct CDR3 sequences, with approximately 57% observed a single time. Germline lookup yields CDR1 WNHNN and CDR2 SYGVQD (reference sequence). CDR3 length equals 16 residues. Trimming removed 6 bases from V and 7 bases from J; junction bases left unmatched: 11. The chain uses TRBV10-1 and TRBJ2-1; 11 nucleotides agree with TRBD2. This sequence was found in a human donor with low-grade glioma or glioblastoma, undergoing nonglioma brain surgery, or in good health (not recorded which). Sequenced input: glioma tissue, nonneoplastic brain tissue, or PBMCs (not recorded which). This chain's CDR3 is CASSPELAGVRNEQFF. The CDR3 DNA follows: TGCGCCAGCAGCCCCGAACTAGCGGGAGTAAGGAATGAGCAGTTCTTC.